Each of the 8 T cell receptor beta chains below was sequenced from the same sample in a study of spatial heterogeneity in lung cancer. Noted time point: sample taken at primary tumor resection. No cells were sorted before sequencing. The whole RNA sequenced was extracted from tumor, nontumor lung or frozen PBMC. MiXCR, run by TCRdb on the 5' RACE reads, gives a single entry per CDR3 protein. The sample includes about 12,000 distinct CDR3 sequences, under 5% seen only once; the top ten take 45%. This material consisted of PBMCs, taken at surgery. Source of these receptors: a male donor with early-stage non-small cell lung cancer.

Remarks on this clonotype: Being off target in a library aimed at alpha chains, this beta chain has a size of little meaning. The chain has TRBV6-2 or TRBV6-3 and TRBJ2-1, with no clear D. The germline V gene encodes CDR1 MNHEY and CDR2 SVGEGT. This CDR3 contains 14 residues. Trimming stripped 0 bases from V and 3 bases from J, with 6 bases between. CDR3 sequence reads: CASSYSAGYNEQFF. CDR3 DNA: TGTGCCAGCAGTTACTCCGCAGGCTACAATGAGCAGTTCTTC.

Many counts were recorded for this clonotype. With the library built for alpha chains, this beta chain is off target and its frequency is not meaningful. The V call is TRBV5-8, the J call TRBJ2-1; possible D gene TRBD2, 6 bases. Deletions cut 0 bases from V and 9 bases from J, with 16 bases between. This CDR3 has 15 amino acids. From germline, CDR1 is SGHTS and CDR2 YDEGEE. DNA for the CDR3: TGTGCCAGCAGCTTGGGGGTAGCGGCAGACGGTGAGCAGTTCTTC. Amino acids: CASSLGVAADGEQFF.

Turning to this clonotype: This beta chain is an off-target read within a library intended for alpha chains, so its frequency means little. The genes are TRBV6-2 or TRBV6-3 and TRBJ2-5, with TRBD2 matching over 16 bases. The CDR3 length is 22 residues. The J segment lost 2 bases and the V segment lost 2 bases, leaving 17 bases of the junction unmatched. Germline V gene sequence: CDR1 MNHEY, CDR2 SVGEGT. The CDR3 DNA follows: TGTGCCAGCAGTTACCATTTTCCCGGGACTAGCGGGAGGGCCCGGGGACAAGAGACCCAGTACTTC. It specifies CASSYHFPGTSGRARGQETQYF.

This clonotype was picked up many times. This beta chain came through as a stray read in a library set up for alpha chains, and its size says little. The V and J genes are TRBV18 and TRBJ1-1; D not resolved. The CDR3 is 15 amino acids. Germline V gives CDR1 KGHSH, CDR2 LQKENI. V was pared by 3 bases and J by 4 bases, with 15 bases between. Written as DNA, the CDR3 is TGTGCCAGCTCACCTCTAGCCCGGGAGAGCACTGAAGCTTTCTTT. Amino acid sequence: CASSPLARESTEAFF.

Ten or more counts support this clonotype. As an off-target read in a library built for alpha chains, this beta chain has a frequency of little significance. The rearrangement uses TRBV20-1 and TRBJ2-1; 11 nucleotides match TRBD2. This CDR3 is built from 16 residues. V lost 0 bases and J lost 4; bases outside the gene matches: 5. Germline CDR1 and CDR2: DFQATT and SNEGSKA (reference sequence). This chain's CDR3 is CSARDPTSGKYNEQFF. CDR3 bases: TGCAGTGCTAGAGATCCGACTAGCGGGAAATACAATGAGCAGTTCTTC.

This clonotype was observed at least ten times. This beta chain is a stray read from a library made for alpha chains; its abundance is not meaningful. The J gene is TRBJ1-1, the V gene TRBV27, with 7 positions matching TRBD1. Germline CDR1 MNHEY, CDR2 SMNVEV (reference sequence). Losses at the gene ends were 5 bases for V and 1 base for J; bases not matched to a gene: 7. This CDR3 comprises 15 residues. The CDR3, as DNA: TGTGCCAGCAGTGCGAAGACAGGGAGGAACACTGAAGCTTTCTTT. Its translation: CASSAKTGRNTEAFF.

Comment on this clonotype: With the library built for alpha chains, this beta chain is off target and its frequency is not meaningful. This chain links TRBV9 with TRBJ2-1, with 11 bases that match TRBD2. With V trimmed by 0 bases and J by 6 bases, 5 bases remained unmatched. The CDR3 consists of 16 residues. Germline CDR1 reads SGDLS; CDR2 reads YYNGEE. The CDR3 bases are TGTGCCAGCAGCGTAGTAGGTAGCGGGAGGGCCAATGAGCAGTTCTTC. This translates into CASSVVGSGRANEQFF. The whole variable domain, filled in from reference TRBV9 and TRBJ2-1, reads DSGVTQTPKHLITATGQRVTLRCSPRSGDLSVYWYQQSLDQGLQFLIQYYNGEERAKGNILERFSAQQFPDLHSELNLSSLELGDSALYFCASSVVGSGRANEQFFGPGTRLTVL.

There are many counts of this clonotype. Because this beta chain is a stray read in a library intended to capture alpha chains, its abundance should not be given much weight. This chain links TRBV10-3 with TRBJ2-7, with a tentative D call TRBD1 (5 bases). The CDR3 is 15 amino acids. Per the germline V gene, CDR1 is ENHRY and CDR2 is SYGVKD. V was pared by 3 bases and J by 4 bases, with 16 bases between. The CDR3 loop is CAISEGLGEKYEQYF. DNA of the CDR3: TGTGCCATCAGTGAAGGATTAGGGGAAAAATACGAGCAGTACTTC.